What follows is one TCR beta chain and its context. It has no known antigen specificity. No qualities accompany the bases; no much larger clone lies one base away. Compared with germline, V lacks 5 bases and J lacks 9 bases; bases without a gene match: 10. Reading from cysteine to phenylalanine, the CDR3 counts 14 amino acids. Solely the CDR3 DNA is kept, with 42 bases framed from the first base. The germline V gene supplies CDR1 MDHEN and CDR2 SYDVKM. This record comes from a study of T cells in pancreatic ductal adenocarcinoma listed by TCRdb under 2017. Turning to the overall study: The work assessed suppressive cells as well as CD8+ T cells infiltrating resected pancreatic ductal adenocarcinoma, measuring their numbers, locations, and properties, in order to shed light on the adaptive T-cell response that occurs naturally.

Here is what the overall study found, with its caveats: Because most pancreatic cancer patients present with inoperable disease, the resected cohort was biased toward the minority with early-stage disease. Compared with tumor samples, blood samples had more total productive templates and about 8-fold more unique clonotypes. Because tumors are enriched in CD45RO+ effector T cells rather than naive T cells, which biases toward lower diversity, comparisons of clonality between tumor and blood may be biased. No significant difference in T-cell clonality was found between tumor and blood, with mean clonality of approximately 0.12 in tumors and approximately 0.07 in blood.

Selected pancreatic ductal adenocarcinoma patients had undergone surgery without neoadjuvant therapy. Peripheral blood was collected in heparin tubes, and PBMCs were isolated by histopaque density gradient and cryopreserved in about 9.1% DMSO. Using the DNeasy Blood and Tissue Kit along with Proteinase K and RNase treatment, genomic DNA was extracted from 6 or 7 PBMC specimens and nine or ten flash-frozen tumor specimens. The immunoSEQ hsTCRB kit was used to amplify TCR beta CDR3 regions from genomic DNA. An Illumina HiSeq system was used to carry out high-throughput TRB CDR3 sequencing. The paper's processing steps were these. The immunoSEQ software was used to analyze sequencing reads, and nonproductive sequences containing premature stops or frame-shifts were removed. Repertoire clonality was computed as one minus Shannon entropy normalized by log2 of the number of unique productive sequences. Here the immuneACCESS table is served through TCRdb, limited to in-frame sequences with V and J called. Missing clones are a known gap in these copies; in checked studies unresolved V genes cover under half, and the rest lacks a known reason. That table is the source of V, J and clone size, and D and trimming were worked out from the DNA. In all, the sample holds fewer than 20,000 clones, and 91% of those were seen once. The top ten hold 16% of the sample.

The source of this sequence is a human donor with pancreatic ductal adenocarcinoma. The sequenced sample was PBMCs. The chain couples TRBV28 to TRBJ2-3, with TRBD2 matching 8 junction bases. The nucleotides read TGTGCCAGCAGTCCGCCGGGGGGGTCCGGGACGCAGTATTTT. This gives the protein CASSPPGGSGTQYF.